The sequence of this TCR beta chain was determined in a study of T cells in Graves' hyperthyroidism and ophthalmopathy. PBMCs were collected from an approximately 9.5 ml volume of fresh peripheral blood. Germline CDR1 SNHLY, CDR2 FYNNEI. Trimming shortened V by 5 bases and J by 5 bases, and 22 bases separated the two germline ends. CDR3 length equals 17 residues. Template material for amplifying TCR beta CDR3 regions consisted of RNA transcripts. HTBI primers were the set used in a first-round RT-PCR of the TCR CDR3. One entry per CDR3 protein results from TCRdb running MiXCR on the multiplex PCR reads. The sample has around 800,000 distinct CDR3 sequences, over 35% seen once.

The sequenced sample was blood. V is TRBV2 and J is TRBJ1-5, with TRBD1 as a possible D gene (6 bases). The TCR comes from a man aged 18 to 35 with Graves' hyperthyroidism. The CDR3 coding sequence is TGTGCCAGCAGTTACAGGTCGACAGGTCCCCGGCATCAGCCCCAGCATTTT. Its protein is CASSYRSTGPRHQPQHF.